These T cell receptor beta chains were read from a single sample in a study of blood T cell repertoires in COVID-19. Profiling relied on immunoSEQ multiplex PCR, and the TCRdb table lists in-frame clones only, not all of them. Of under 250,000 clones in the sample, roughly 89% are singletons; the top ten hold around 6.9%. Sample: peripheral blood. The source of these receptors is a man aged 60 to 69 who had recovered from COVID-19. Both conserved end residues are part of each CDR3. The order of the fields is clone size, J gene, D gene, V gene, CDR3 DNA, CDR3 protein. D genes are given only for firm matches. The size of a clone is reported for some rows only, either as once, few or many, or as a class for expanded clones.

clone_size: NA; j_call: TRBJ2-5; d_call: TRBD2; v_call: TRBV5-4; cdr3_nt: TGTGCCAGCAGCCCGCTTACGCTAGCGGGGTCTAAGACGGAGACCCAGTACTTC; cdr3_aa: CASSPLTLAGSKTETQYF
clone_size: NA; j_call: TRBJ1-1; d_call: NA; v_call: TRBV5-4; cdr3_nt: TGTGCCAGCAGCCGGTCAGCAGGGCCGAACACTGAAGCTTTCTTT; cdr3_aa: CASSRSAGPNTEAFF
clone_size: NA; j_call: TRBJ2-5; d_call: NA; v_call: TRBV15; cdr3_nt: TGTGCCACCAGTCTCCCCCCGGGACACGAGACCCAGTACTTC; cdr3_aa: CATSLPPGHETQYF
clone_size: NA; j_call: TRBJ2-3; d_call: NA; v_call: TRBV5-1; cdr3_nt: TGCGCCAGCAGCTTGGCAGGGAAAAGGAATACGCAGTATTTT; cdr3_aa: CASSLAGKRNTQYF
clone_size: NA; j_call: TRBJ2-7; d_call: NA; v_call: TRBV7-8; cdr3_nt: TGTGCCAGCAGCCCCTCACGGGTTTCGCTGAACGAGCAGTACTTC; cdr3_aa: CASSPSRVSLNEQYF
clone_size: NA; j_call: TRBJ1-6; d_call: TRBD1; v_call: TRBV5-8; cdr3_nt: TGTGCCAGCAGCTTCGGACAGGGGGCAGATTCACCCCTCCACTTT; cdr3_aa: CASSFGQGADSPLHF
clone_size: NA; j_call: TRBJ2-2; d_call: TRBD2; v_call: TRBV20-1; cdr3_nt: TGCAGTGCTAGTAGGACTAGGGCCGGGGAGCTGTTTTTT; cdr3_aa: CSASRTRAGELFF
clone_size: NA; j_call: TRBJ2-7; d_call: NA; v_call: TRBV5-6; cdr3_nt: TGTGCCAGCAGCTTAGGCAGGGGGGTCTACGAGCAGTACTTC; cdr3_aa: CASSLGRGVYEQYF
clone_size: NA; j_call: TRBJ2-5; d_call: NA; v_call: TRBV9; cdr3_nt: TGTGCCAGCAGTAAGAGTCGGAGCGAGACCCAGTACTTC; cdr3_aa: CASSKSRSETQYF
clone_size: once; j_call: TRBJ1-3; d_call: NA; v_call: TRBV19; cdr3_nt: TGTGCCAGTAGTATCTTGGGAGGTCTGAGCTCTGGAAACACCATATATTTT; cdr3_aa: CASSILGGLSSGNTIYF
clone_size: once; j_call: TRBJ2-5; d_call: NA; v_call: TRBV19; cdr3_nt: TGTGCCAGTAGTAACAGGATGCGGGAGACCCAGTACTTC; cdr3_aa: CASSNRMRETQYF
clone_size: once; j_call: TRBJ2-1; d_call: NA; v_call: TRBV19; cdr3_nt: TGTGCCACTACTACAGGGCCCTCCTACAATGAGCAGTTCTTC; cdr3_aa: CATTTGPSYNEQFF
clone_size: NA; j_call: TRBJ1-3; d_call: NA; v_call: TRBV9; cdr3_nt: TGTGCCAGCAGCGGCGGCCGGACAAACTCTGGAAACACCATATATTTT; cdr3_aa: CASSGGRTNSGNTIYF
clone_size: NA; j_call: TRBJ2-2; d_call: TRBD2; v_call: TRBV4-2; cdr3_nt: TGTGCCAGCAGCCCGCGGGGGGCGGGAGGTAACACCGGGGAGCTGTTTTTT; cdr3_aa: CASSPRGAGGNTGELFF
clone_size: NA; j_call: TRBJ2-1; d_call: NA; v_call: TRBV25-1; cdr3_nt: TGTGCCAGCAGTGAATACGGGGACAATGAGCAGTTCTTC; cdr3_aa: CASSEYGDNEQFF
clone_size: NA; j_call: TRBJ2-1; d_call: NA; v_call: TRBV6-1; cdr3_nt: TGTGCCAGCAGTGAGACTCGCCGTGGGGAGCAGTTCTTC; cdr3_aa: CASSETRRGEQFF
clone_size: NA; j_call: TRBJ2-5; d_call: NA; v_call: TRBV2; cdr3_nt: TGTGCCAGCAGTATCGGACTACCCGAGGCCCAGTACTTC; cdr3_aa: CASSIGLPEAQYF
clone_size: NA; j_call: TRBJ1-1; d_call: TRBD1; v_call: TRBV5-1; cdr3_nt: TGCGCCAGCAGCACGACAGGGGGGGACACTGAAGCTTTCTTT; cdr3_aa: CASSTTGGDTEAFF
clone_size: once; j_call: TRBJ1-5; d_call: NA; v_call: TRBV19; cdr3_nt: TGTGCCAGTAGCACCCAAGGGGGTAGCAATCAGCCCCAGCATTTT; cdr3_aa: CASSTQGGSNQPQHF
clone_size: NA; j_call: TRBJ2-3; d_call: TRBD2; v_call: TRBV5-1; cdr3_nt: TGCGCCAGCAGCCTGCTTCGGGCTAGCGGGGGGCGAAATACGCAGTATTTT; cdr3_aa: CASSLLRASGGRNTQYF
clone_size: NA; j_call: TRBJ2-3; d_call: NA; v_call: TRBV24-1; cdr3_nt: TGTGCCATCCGGCGCGGGGTCGGCGCTACGCAGTATTTT; cdr3_aa: CAIRRGVGATQYF
clone_size: NA; j_call: TRBJ2-7; d_call: NA; v_call: TRBV27; cdr3_nt: TGTGCCAGCAGTTTAGACAGTAGCTCCTACGAGCAGTACTTC; cdr3_aa: CASSLDSSSYEQYF
clone_size: once; j_call: TRBJ2-7; d_call: TRBD1; v_call: TRBV25-1; cdr3_nt: TGTGCCAGCAGTTTTCCGGGACAGGGGGCAAACGAGCAGTACTTC; cdr3_aa: CASSFPGQGANEQYF
clone_size: NA; j_call: TRBJ2-1; d_call: TRBD2; v_call: TRBV6-5; cdr3_nt: TGTGCCAGCAGAGCTAGCGGGAGTAGGAACAATGAGCAGTTCTTC; cdr3_aa: CASRASGSRNNEQFF
clone_size: NA; j_call: TRBJ2-2; d_call: NA; v_call: TRBV6-4; cdr3_nt: TGTGCCAGCAGTGACTCGAAGACGGGCACCGGGGAGCTGTTTTTT; cdr3_aa: CASSDSKTGTGELFF
clone_size: few; j_call: TRBJ1-6; d_call: NA; v_call: TRBV6-1; cdr3_nt: TGTGCCAGCAGTGAGCGACAGATAAAATCACCCCTCCACTTT; cdr3_aa: CASSERQIKSPLHF
clone_size: once; j_call: TRBJ2-5; d_call: NA; v_call: TRBV13; cdr3_nt: TGTGCCAGCAGCTTATGGGGGGACAGCGTTGAGACCCAGTACTTC; cdr3_aa: CASSLWGDSVETQYF
clone_size: NA; j_call: TRBJ1-5; d_call: TRBD1; v_call: TRBV4-2; cdr3_nt: TGTGCCAGCAGCCAATATTCCTCCGGGACAGGGTTGGGGCAGCCCCAGCATTTT; cdr3_aa: CASSQYSSGTGLGQPQHF
clone_size: NA; j_call: TRBJ1-5; d_call: NA; v_call: TRBV6-5; cdr3_nt: TGTGCCAGCAGGTCTCGGGGGGGGGAGAATCAGCCCCAGCATTTT; cdr3_aa: CASRSRGGENQPQHF
clone_size: NA; j_call: TRBJ1-1; d_call: TRBD1; v_call: TRBV7-9; cdr3_nt: TGTGCCAGCAGCAGACGAACAGGGGGCTGGGGCACTGAAGCTTTCTTT; cdr3_aa: CASSRRTGGWGTEAFF
clone_size: NA; j_call: TRBJ2-1; d_call: NA; v_call: TRBV9; cdr3_nt: TGTGCCAGCAGCGTCTTAGACAATGAGCAGTTCTTC; cdr3_aa: CASSVLDNEQFF
clone_size: NA; j_call: TRBJ2-2; d_call: NA; v_call: TRBV21-1; cdr3_nt: TGTGCCAGCAGCAAGAACCCGTACCTTAGCCTCGCTAACACCGGGGAGCTGTTTTTT; cdr3_aa: CASSKNPYLSLANTGELFF
clone_size: NA; j_call: TRBJ1-2; d_call: NA; v_call: TRBV10-3; cdr3_nt: TGTGCCATCAGCACAGGGAATGGCTACACCTTC; cdr3_aa: CAISTGNGYTF
clone_size: few; j_call: TRBJ2-5; d_call: TRBD1; v_call: TRBV24-1; cdr3_nt: TGTGCCACCAGTGATCCACGACAGGGGTCCTTGGAGACCCAGTACTTC; cdr3_aa: CATSDPRQGSLETQYF
clone_size: once; j_call: TRBJ2-7; d_call: TRBD2; v_call: TRBV28; cdr3_nt: TGTGCCAGCAGCCTAGCGGGAGTCTCCGAGCAGTACTTC; cdr3_aa: CASSLAGVSEQYF
clone_size: few; j_call: TRBJ2-6; d_call: NA; v_call: TRBV23-1; cdr3_nt: TGCGCCAGCAGTCATTCCGGACGGAGCGGCTCTGGGGCCAACGTCCTGACTTTC; cdr3_aa: CASSHSGRSGSGANVLTF
clone_size: NA; j_call: TRBJ2-2; d_call: TRBD2; v_call: TRBV11-2; cdr3_nt: TGTGCCAGCAGCTTAGGTCTAGCGGGAGGAGGCACCGGGGAGCTGTTTTTT; cdr3_aa: CASSLGLAGGGTGELFF
clone_size: NA; j_call: TRBJ2-1; d_call: TRBD2; v_call: TRBV5-4; cdr3_nt: TGTGCCAGCAGCCCGGGACTAGCTGGCAATGAGCAGTTCTTC; cdr3_aa: CASSPGLAGNEQFF
clone_size: NA; j_call: TRBJ1-4; d_call: NA; v_call: TRBV28; cdr3_nt: TGTGCCAGCAGGGGGACGGGGGGTAATGAAAAACTGTTTTTT; cdr3_aa: CASRGTGGNEKLFF
clone_size: NA; j_call: TRBJ1-1; d_call: NA; v_call: TRBV19; cdr3_nt: TGTGCCAGTAGTATGAGGTTGGTGACAGCCTTTAACACTGAAGCTTTCTTT; cdr3_aa: CASSMRLVTAFNTEAFF
clone_size: NA; j_call: TRBJ1-6; d_call: NA; v_call: TRBV28; cdr3_nt: TGTGCCAGCAACCAACAGGGAACGGTGTCACCCCTCCACTTT; cdr3_aa: CASNQQGTVSPLHF
clone_size: once; j_call: TRBJ2-5; d_call: NA; v_call: TRBV5-1; cdr3_nt: TGCGCCAGCAGCCAGCCACAGGGTATCGAAGAGACCCAGTACTTC; cdr3_aa: CASSQPQGIEETQYF
clone_size: NA; j_call: TRBJ1-5; d_call: NA; v_call: TRBV2; cdr3_nt: TGTGCCAGCAGTGAAGGGTTGACGGCAGGGGATGGCAATCAGCCCCAGCATTTT; cdr3_aa: CASSEGLTAGDGNQPQHF
clone_size: few; j_call: TRBJ2-7; d_call: NA; v_call: TRBV5-1; cdr3_nt: TGCGCCAGCAGCCTGGAGAGTCGGGGGTCCGCCTACGAGCAGTACTTC; cdr3_aa: CASSLESRGSAYEQYF
clone_size: NA; j_call: TRBJ1-2; d_call: NA; v_call: TRBV27; cdr3_nt: TGTGCCAGTCGGAACAGCGGCGGCTATGGCTACACCTTC; cdr3_aa: CASRNSGGYGYTF
clone_size: NA; j_call: TRBJ2-7; d_call: TRBD2; v_call: TRBV10-3; cdr3_nt: TGTGCCATCAGTCGAGGGGCGGGAGCCCGCGAGCAGTACTTC; cdr3_aa: CAISRGAGAREQYF
clone_size: NA; j_call: TRBJ1-1; d_call: TRBD1; v_call: TRBV5-4; cdr3_nt: TGTGCCAGCAGCTTGGAATTGGGACAGGGAGCTTTCTTT; cdr3_aa: CASSLELGQGAFF
clone_size: NA; j_call: TRBJ2-3; d_call: TRBD2; v_call: TRBV2; cdr3_nt: TGTGCCAGCAGTGAAAGCGGGGGATCAGTCGATACGCAGTATTTT; cdr3_aa: CASSESGGSVDTQYF
clone_size: NA; j_call: TRBJ2-1; d_call: TRBD2; v_call: TRBV10-3; cdr3_nt: TGTGCCATCAGTTTGGGGCTAGCGGGGGATGAGCAGTTCTTC; cdr3_aa: CAISLGLAGDEQFF
clone_size: NA; j_call: TRBJ1-6; d_call: NA; v_call: TRBV27; cdr3_nt: TGTGCCAGTAGACCCGGGGGATTAACTGGATCACCCCTCCACTTT; cdr3_aa: CASRPGGLTGSPLHF
clone_size: NA; j_call: TRBJ2-7; d_call: NA; v_call: TRBV27; cdr3_nt: TGTGCCAGCAGTCGCGCGGACTTCTACGAGCAGTACTTC; cdr3_aa: CASSRADFYEQYF
clone_size: NA; j_call: TRBJ1-5; d_call: TRBD1; v_call: TRBV5-5; cdr3_nt: TGTGCCAGCAGCGCAGACAGGGCCAATCAGCCCCAGCATTTT; cdr3_aa: CASSADRANQPQHF
clone_size: NA; j_call: TRBJ2-3; d_call: NA; v_call: TRBV7-9; cdr3_nt: TGTGCCAGCAGCTTTGCCAGGGGTTCTACAGATACGCAGTATTTT; cdr3_aa: CASSFARGSTDTQYF
clone_size: few; j_call: TRBJ2-7; d_call: NA; v_call: TRBV7-8; cdr3_nt: TGTGCCAGCAGCTCCACCCCACTGGGGCACGAGCAGTACTTC; cdr3_aa: CASSSTPLGHEQYF